This T cell receptor (beta chain) was identified during a study of T-cell reconstitution after alpha-beta-depleted transplantation in children. Study-level results: Newly made T cells mostly supplied T-cell counts and diversity one year after transplant.

This clonotype was counted at least ten times. Antigen: not known. Unique molecular identifiers tagged the TCRbeta library. One entry per CDR3 protein results from TCRdb running MiXCR on the PCR reads. The data contain hundreds of thousands of distinct CDR3 sequences, about 12% of them seen just once; the ten biggest clones take up about 0.77%. The CDR3 spans 16 residues. Trimming cost V 0 bases and J 4 bases; bases outside gene matches: 4. Germline V CDR1 and CDR2: MGHRA, YSYEKL. The TCR was taken from a girl under 10 years old with congenital amegakaryocytic thrombocytopenia, due to receive a stem cell transplant. The chain carries TRBV4-1 and TRBJ2-1, with 9 bases identical to TRBD2. This sample comprised PBMCs, obtained before TCRalphabeta/CD19-depleted stem cell transplant. The CDR3 region is CASSQDLAGFYNEQFF. The CDR3 nucleotides are TGCGCCAGCAGCCAAGATCTAGCGGGGTTTTACAATGAGCAGTTCTTC.